This record concerns one TCR beta chain sequence. This record comes from a study of blood T cell repertoires in COVID-19. Measured with immunoSEQ multiplex PCR; TCRdb has only the in-frame clones, and not every one. The table records about 360,000 clones, around 87% of them present only once. The TCR sequence derives from a human donor in a cohort sampled during active COVID-19. The sample comprised peripheral blood.

The CDR3 DNA follows: TGTGCCACCAGTGATCCCGGGACAACCACCGGGGAGCTGTTTTTT. Translated: CATSDPGTTTGELFF. The rearrangement links TRBV24-1 to TRBJ2-2; D is possibly TRBD1 (6 bases). Trimming left V 3 bases short and J 4 bases short, with 11 bases between. The CDR3 runs to 15 residues. Germline-derived CDR1 and CDR2 are KGHDR and SFDVKD.